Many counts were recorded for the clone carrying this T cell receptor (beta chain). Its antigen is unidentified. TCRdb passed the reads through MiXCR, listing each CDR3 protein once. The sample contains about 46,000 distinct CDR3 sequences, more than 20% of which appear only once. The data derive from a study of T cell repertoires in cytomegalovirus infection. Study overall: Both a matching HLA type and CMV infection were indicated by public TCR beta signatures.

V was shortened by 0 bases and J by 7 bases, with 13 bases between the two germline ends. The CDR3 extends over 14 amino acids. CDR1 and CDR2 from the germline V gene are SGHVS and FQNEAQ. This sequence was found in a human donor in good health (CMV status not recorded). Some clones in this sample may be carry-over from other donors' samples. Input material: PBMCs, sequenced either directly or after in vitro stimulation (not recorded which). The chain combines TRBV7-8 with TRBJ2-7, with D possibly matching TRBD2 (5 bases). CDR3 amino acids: CASSLAPRRGEQYF. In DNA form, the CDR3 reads TGTGCCAGCAGCTTAGCCCCCAGACGAGGGGAGCAGTACTTC.